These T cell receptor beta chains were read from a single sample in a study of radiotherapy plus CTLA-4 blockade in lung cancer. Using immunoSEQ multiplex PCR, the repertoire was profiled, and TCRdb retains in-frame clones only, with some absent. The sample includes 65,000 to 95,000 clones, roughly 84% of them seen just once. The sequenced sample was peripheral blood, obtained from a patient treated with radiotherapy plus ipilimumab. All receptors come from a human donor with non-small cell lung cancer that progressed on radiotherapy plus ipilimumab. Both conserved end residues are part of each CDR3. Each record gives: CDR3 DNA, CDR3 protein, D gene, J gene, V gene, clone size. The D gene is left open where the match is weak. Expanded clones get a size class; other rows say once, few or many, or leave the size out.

TGTGCCAGCAGTTCTAGACGGACGAATGAAAAACTGTTTTTT,CASSSRRTNEKLFF,-,TRBJ1-4,TRBV6-5,-
TGCGCCAGCAGCTTGCAAGAGACCCAGTACTTC,CASSLQETQYF,-,TRBJ2-5,TRBV5-1,-
TGTGCCAGCAGCTATACGAACACCGGGGAGCTGTTTTTT,CASSYTNTGELFF,-,TRBJ2-2,TRBV6-6,-
TGCGCCAGCAGTCCTACACAGGGGGGAGTAATTGGCTACACCTTC,CASSPTQGGVIGYTF,TRBD1,TRBJ1-2,TRBV5-1,-
TGCGCCAGCAGCTGGGACAGGGGGGCAGATACGCAGTATTTT,CASSWDRGADTQYF,TRBD1,TRBJ2-3,TRBV5-1,-
TGTGCCAGCAGTGTTATCCCAGCGGGAGGCGGGACCGGGGAGCTGTTTTTT,CASSVIPAGGGTGELFF,TRBD2,TRBJ2-2,TRBV2,-
TGTGCCAGCAGAAGCGGACAGGGGCGGAATCAGCCCCAGCATTTT,CASRSGQGRNQPQHF,TRBD1,TRBJ1-5,TRBV27,-
TGTGCAAGTCGCTCCGACCAGGGACAGGGGAGGACTGAAGCTTTCTTT,CASRSDQGQGRTEAFF,-,TRBJ1-1,TRBV12-2,-
TGTGCCTGGAGGCTAGGGGGTCCTGACGGCTATGGCTACACCTTC,CAWRLGGPDGYGYTF,-,TRBJ1-2,TRBV30,-
TGTGCCAGCAGCTTAATTCCGGGGGCTGGGGAGACCCAGTACTTC,CASSLIPGAGETQYF,-,TRBJ2-5,TRBV7-6,-
TGTGCCTGGAGTACGGGGGGGGGCACAGATACGCAGTATTTT,CAWSTGGGTDTQYF,TRBD2,TRBJ2-3,TRBV30,-
TGTGCCAGCAGTGACTGGGTGGGCAATCAGCCCCAGCATTTT,CASSDWVGNQPQHF,-,TRBJ1-5,TRBV6-1,once
TGCGCCAGCAGCTTGGGTGACCGATTCTACGAGCAGTACTTC,CASSLGDRFYEQYF,-,TRBJ2-7,TRBV5-1,-
TGTGCCAGCAGCCCCCAAACAAGTCTCTATGGCTACACCTTC,CASSPQTSLYGYTF,-,TRBJ1-2,TRBV9,-
TGTGCCAGTAGTCACACAGGGAGGAGGTCTTATAGCAATCAGCCCCAGCATTTT,CASSHTGRRSYSNQPQHF,-,TRBJ1-5,TRBV19,-
TGTGCCAGCAGTTTCAGGGGCGTCTCCTACAATGAGCAGTTCTTC,CASSFRGVSYNEQFF,-,TRBJ2-1,TRBV28,-
TGCGCCAGCAGCCCTCAAGCCGGGACAGGGAACTATGGCTACACCTTC,CASSPQAGTGNYGYTF,TRBD1,TRBJ1-2,TRBV4-1,-
TGTGCCACCCTTAGGGCCCCCTACGAGCAGTACTTC,CATLRAPYEQYF,-,TRBJ2-7,TRBV28,-
TGTGCCAGCAGCGGACAGTACACAGATACGCAGTATTTT,CASSGQYTDTQYF,-,TRBJ2-3,TRBV7-8,-
TGTGCCAGCAGCCCGGACAGAAACTATGGCTACACCTTC,CASSPDRNYGYTF,-,TRBJ1-2,TRBV7-3,-
TGCGCCAGCAGTCAATCCACCCCCGGACAGGGTAGCACAGATACGCAGTATTTT,CASSQSTPGQGSTDTQYF,TRBD1,TRBJ2-3,TRBV23-1,-
TGTGCCAGCAGCTCGCTGACTACCTACGAGCAGTACTTC,CASSSLTTYEQYF,-,TRBJ2-7,TRBV5-5,-
TGCGCCAGCAGCCCGAGACGGGACTCCTACAATGAGCAGTTCTTC,CASSPRRDSYNEQFF,-,TRBJ2-1,TRBV5-1,-
TGCGCCAGCAGCCCCGGGACAGGGGCCTACAATGAGCAGTTCTTC,CASSPGTGAYNEQFF,TRBD1,TRBJ2-1,TRBV4-1,-
TGTGCCAGTAGTACCGCTGAAGCGCGGGGGAGCTATGGCTACACCTTC,CASSTAEARGSYGYTF,-,TRBJ1-2,TRBV19,-
TGTGCCAGTGAACTAGCGGGGATATCCAATGAGCAGTTCTTC,CASELAGISNEQFF,TRBD2,TRBJ2-1,TRBV19,-
TGTGCCAGCAGCCCCCAGGGGTACTTTGGCTACACCTTC,CASSPQGYFGYTF,-,TRBJ1-2,TRBV7-8,-
TGTGCCAGCAGGCGACTAGCGGGCGACCAAAACATTCAGTACTTC,CASRRLAGDQNIQYF,TRBD2,TRBJ2-4,TRBV6-1,-
TGCGCCAGCAGGGGACAGGCGTGGGGCTACACCTTC,CASRGQAWGYTF,TRBD1,TRBJ1-2,TRBV5-1,-
TGTGCCAGCAGCTTAGCGGGTAGTAGCGAGCAGTACTTC,CASSLAGSSEQYF,-,TRBJ2-7,TRBV7-9,-
TGTGCCTGGAGTGTATCCGGCTACAATGAGCAGTTCTTC,CAWSVSGYNEQFF,-,TRBJ2-1,TRBV30,-
TGTGCCAGCAGTTTATCGGTCGCGGGACACAATGAGCAGTTCTTC,CASSLSVAGHNEQFF,-,TRBJ2-1,TRBV27,-
TGTGCCAGCAGCTTAACCCTCGGACTAGCGGGAGTCGGGGAGCTGTTTTTT,CASSLTLGLAGVGELFF,TRBD2,TRBJ2-2,TRBV7-9,-
TGTGCCAGCAGAACCTCGTACCAAGAGACCCAGTACTTC,CASRTSYQETQYF,-,TRBJ2-5,TRBV6-5,-
TGTGCCAGCAGCCCCCGGGGGATCGACCGGGAGCTGTTTTTT,CASSPRGIDRELFF,-,TRBJ2-2,TRBV5-8,-
TGTGCCAGCAGTTACCAGAAGAACACTGAAGCTTTCTTT,CASSYQKNTEAFF,-,TRBJ1-1,TRBV6-5,-
TGCGCCAGCAGCTTGGTTCAGGGTGGTGAAGCTTTCTTT,CASSLVQGGEAFF,-,TRBJ1-1,TRBV5-1,-
TGTGCCAGCAGCTTTTGGGCCAGAGGGAGCTCCTACAATGAGCAGTTCTTC,CASSFWARGSSYNEQFF,-,TRBJ2-1,TRBV7-2,-
TGTGCCACCAGCAGACAGGGACTAGCGAAATACGAGCAGTACTTC,CATSRQGLAKYEQYF,TRBD2,TRBJ2-7,TRBV15,-
TGTGCCAGCAGTTTAGGGACCGACTACGAGCAGTACTTC,CASSLGTDYEQYF,-,TRBJ2-7,TRBV27,-
TGCGCCAGCAGCTTGGTGGTTTTAGCGGGGAGGGGGCCAGATACGCAGTATTTT,CASSLVVLAGRGPDTQYF,-,TRBJ2-3,TRBV5-1,-
TGTGCCAGCAGCACGCAAGAGACCCAGTACTTC,CASSTQETQYF,-,TRBJ2-5,TRBV11-2,-
TGTGCCATCAGTGAGCGGACAGAGGTAACTGAAGCTTTCTTT,CAISERTEVTEAFF,-,TRBJ1-1,TRBV10-3,few
TGCGCCAGCAGCTTGAGCAAATTGGTGGAGACCCAGTACTTC,CASSLSKLVETQYF,-,TRBJ2-5,TRBV5-1,once
TGTGCCAGCAGTTACTCGACTGCCGGCGCTGAAGCTTTCTTT,CASSYSTAGAEAFF,-,TRBJ1-1,TRBV6-5,once
TGTGCCATCGGTTCTAGCGCAGAGACCCAGTACTTC,CAIGSSAETQYF,-,TRBJ2-5,TRBV10-3,-
TGCGCCAGCAGCCAAGATCCGGGAGTAGCCTACAATGAGCAGTTCTTC,CASSQDPGVAYNEQFF,-,TRBJ2-1,TRBV4-1,once
TGCGCCAGCAGCACACAGGGTGGCACTGAAGCTTTCTTT,CASSTQGGTEAFF,-,TRBJ1-1,TRBV5-1,-
TGTGCCAGCAGCTTACAAGGAGGGGAGCTGTTTTTT,CASSLQGGELFF,-,TRBJ2-2,TRBV7-9,-
TGTGCCAGCAGTTTAAGGGCAGGGGATAACTATGGCTACACCTTC,CASSLRAGDNYGYTF,-,TRBJ1-2,TRBV28,-
TGTGCCAGTAGTATCTACCTTACCGGGACAGGGGACGAAAAACTGTTTTTT,CASSIYLTGTGDEKLFF,TRBD1,TRBJ1-4,TRBV19,-
TGTGCCAGCAGTGAAGCCCGGGGGTACTCTGGAAACACCATATATTTT,CASSEARGYSGNTIYF,-,TRBJ1-3,TRBV2,-
TGTGCCAGCAGCTTATATGAGCGGCCGTATGAGCAGTTCTTC,CASSLYERPYEQFF,-,TRBJ2-1,TRBV7-9,-
TGTGCCAGCAGGCGGGAGGGGGGCTACAATGAGCAGTTCTTC,CASRREGGYNEQFF,TRBD2,TRBJ2-1,TRBV2,-
TGCGCCAGTACGAAGGAGCACAATGAGCAGTTCTTC,CASTKEHNEQFF,-,TRBJ2-1,TRBV10-2,-
TGTGCCAGCAGCCGGCAGGGGGGGGCTAACTATGGCTACACCTTC,CASSRQGGANYGYTF,TRBD1,TRBJ1-2,TRBV5-4,-
TGTGCCTGGAGTGTAATGCTAGTCAACGAGCAGTACTTC,CAWSVMLVNEQYF,-,TRBJ2-7,TRBV30,few
TGTGCCAGCAGTTACTCGCCATCAGATGAAGCTTTCTTT,CASSYSPSDEAFF,-,TRBJ1-1,TRBV6-5,-
TGTGCCAGCAGTTACTCGAGGGTAACTAGCTACGAGCAGTACTTC,CASSYSRVTSYEQYF,-,TRBJ2-7,TRBV6-5,-